The following is a T cell receptor beta chain sequence with its context. Its antigen remains unidentified. The sample comes from a study of cytomegalovirus exposure and HLA in healthy donors. Study-level findings and limits: When presence/absence was analysed, sequencing depth was taken to be roughly uniform across donors.

Although they were nominally healthy when sampled, donors likely had unrecorded immune exposures. The CDR3 is 16 residues long. The V gene's germline CDR1 is SGDLS and CDR2 YYNGEE. V was pared by 1 base and J by 5 bases, with 2 bases of the junction left unmatched. A multiplex PCR was run with 60 Vbeta primers and 13 Jbeta primers. Per the original data handling: Later work found 74 million or so unique TCR beta chains, with 10 million to 14 million shared. Method: immunoSEQ multiplex PCR; TCRdb's copy keeps in-frame clones and lacks some. That table is the source of V, J and clone size, and D and trimming were worked out from the DNA. The sample has 120,000 to 150,000 clones, around 82% seen once.

Sequencing input: PBMCs. The genes are TRBV9 and TRBJ2-1; TRBD2 matches 14 bases. This clonotype was obtained from a woman in her forties in good health and CMV-seropositive. DNA of the CDR3: TGTGCCAGCAGCGTAAGGGGACTAGCGGGAGACAATGAGCAGTTCTTC. Translated, it gives CASSVRGLAGDNEQFF.